This T cell receptor beta chain was found in a study of blood T cell repertoires in COVID-19. Turning to the study itself: Acute-phase and convalescent COVID-19 samples originated in the United States, Italy and Spain. Sample material is recorded as cDNA or gDNA derived from T cells, B-cell-depleted T cells, or PBMCs.

The CDR3 has 17 amino acids. Trimming cost V 6 bases and J 6 bases, with 27 bases left between them. The V gene's germline CDR1 is SGHVS and CDR2 FQNEAQ. Per the original data handling: Cell counts per sample came from amplifying reference gene primers. Profiled with immunoSEQ multiplex PCR; TCRdb holds only in-frame clones, not every one. V, J and clone size are taken as reported in that table, and D and trimming were inferred from the DNA itself. The sample shows roughly 200,000 clones, roughly 84% of them seen only once. This TCR was sampled from a man in his fifties or sixties with active or convalescent COVID-19. J is TRBJ2-7 and V is TRBV7-8; possibly TRBD2 for D (6 bases). The sample was peripheral blood. CDR3 nucleotides: TGTGCCAGCAGACCAGCACCCCCAAAGAATCGGGGGATCGAGCAGTACTTC. It specifies CASRPAPPKNRGIEQYF. Variable domain in full (rest from reference TRBV7-8 and TRBJ2-7): GAGVSQSPRYKVAKRGQDVALRCDPISGHVSLFWYQQALGQGPEFLTYFQNEAQLDKSGLPSDRFFAERPEGSVSTLKIQRTQQEDSAVYLCASRPAPPKNRGIEQYFGPGTRLTVT.